These 5 T cell receptor beta chains originate from one sample sequenced in a study of cytomegalovirus exposure and HLA in healthy donors. The PCR contained 60 Vbeta and 13 Jbeta primers. Only in-frame clones appear in the TCRdb table, and some are missing; sequencing was by immunoSEQ multiplex PCR. The data show tens of thousands of clones, with around 64% seen just once and about 20% held by the top ten. What was sequenced was PBMCs. The receptors originated from a man in his forties or fifties in good health and CMV-seropositive.

This clone occurred a few times. CDR3 in DNA: TGTGCCAGCAGTGCTCGACAGGCGGGCGCCTACGAGCAGTACTTC. It encodes CASSARQAGAYEQYF. The chain has TRBV25-1 and TRBJ2-7; D might be TRBD1 (6 bases). Germline V gene sequence: CDR1 MGHDK, CDR2 SYGVNS. The CDR3 sequence is 15 residues long. V was pared by 4 bases and J by 2 bases, with 15 bases between.

The chain carries TRBV7-2 and TRBJ2-2, with a weak D call TRBD1 (5 bases). V lost 0 bases and J 7 bases, leaving 6 bases between the germline ends. Per germline, CDR1 SGHTA and CDR2 FQGNSA. The CDR3 is made up of 13 amino acids. CDR3 region: CASSLAGLGELFF. In DNA form, the CDR3 reads TGTGCCAGCAGCTTAGCGGGGCTCGGGGAGCTGTTTTTT. The variable domain in full, completed from reference TRBV7-2 and TRBJ2-2, reads GAGVSQSPSNKVTEKGKDVELRCDPISGHTALYWYRQSLGQGLEFLIYFQGNSAPDKSGLPSDRFSAERTGGSVSTLTIQRTQQEDSAVYLCASSLAGLGELFFGEGSRLTVL.

This clone is a singleton in its sample. The rearrangement uses TRBV5-1 and TRBJ1-1, with D possibly matching TRBD1 (5 bases). The CDR3 sequence is 14 residues long. The germline V and J ends were trimmed by 0 bases and 3 bases, with 9 bases remaining between them. CDR1 SGHRS and CDR2 YFSETQ come from the germline V gene. In DNA form, the CDR3 reads TGCGCCAGCAGCTTGGTAGGGGCGGACACTGAAGCTTTCTTT. This codes for CASSLVGADTEAFF. The complete variable domain, with remaining parts taken from reference TRBV5-1 and TRBJ1-1, reads KAGVTQTPRYLIKTRGQQVTLSCSPISGHRSVSWYQQTPGQGLQFLFEYFSETQRNKGNFPGRFSGRQFSNSRSEMNVSTLELGDSALYLCASSLVGADTEAFFGQGTRLTVV.

This chain connects TRBV7-3 to TRBJ2-1; 11 nucleotides match TRBD2. The trim removed 2 bases at V and 2 bases at J, leaving 2 bases unmatched. The length of the CDR3 is 16 residues. Germline V lookup: CDR1 SGHTA, CDR2 FQGTGA. The CDR3 loop is CASSLLAGGTYNEQFF. Here the CDR3 DNA reads TGTGCCAGCAGCTTACTAGCGGGGGGAACCTACAATGAGCAGTTCTTC.

This clone appeared a few times. V is TRBV5-1 and J is TRBJ2-1; maybe TRBD2 (6 bases). The CDR3 runs 15 residues. Germline lookup yields CDR1 SGHRS and CDR2 YFSETQ. V lost 2 bases and J lost 5, with 14 bases in between. CDR3 residues: CASSFLASSHNEQFF. CDR3 sequence (DNA): TGCGCCAGCAGCTTTCTAGCGTCGAGCCACAATGAGCAGTTCTTC.